Listed here is a single T cell receptor beta chain. Sequencing was performed with immunoSEQ multiplex PCR; in TCRdb, only in-frame clones are kept and a portion is missing. The data contain some 99,000 clones, 86% of them singletons. Treatment described: preoperative locoregional IRX-2 cytokine immunotherapy. This phase Ib study tested locoregional IRX-2 cytokine immunotherapy given before surgery. V dropped 0 bases and J dropped 3 bases, with 23 bases sitting between them. The CDR3 consists of 19 residues. The germline gives CDR1 MDHEN, CDR2 SYDVKM. These data come from a study of preoperative IRX-2 immunotherapy in early breast cancer.

The V and J genes are TRBV28 and TRBJ1-2, with a weak D call TRBD1 (6 bases). The TCR comes from a human donor with breast cancer. Sequencing was performed on tumor tissue, taken after IRX-2 immunotherapy. CDR3 sequence reads: CASSLWDYEGGWEHYGYTF. Written as DNA, the CDR3 is TGTGCCAGCAGTTTATGGGACTATGAGGGGGGTTGGGAACACTATGGCTACACCTTC.